The rows below give T cell receptor beta chains drawn from one sample of a study of blood T cell repertoires in COVID-19. The assay was immunoSEQ multiplex PCR, and TCRdb's table has in-frame clones only and misses some. The sample yields about 120,000 clones, under 90% seen once. Sequenced sample: peripheral blood. Receptor source: a man aged 60-69 years with acute or convalescent COVID-19. The CDR3 runs from the conserved cysteine through the conserved F or W. Each record gives: V gene, J gene, clone size, D gene, CDR3 DNA, CDR3 protein. A D gene is named only where the DNA matches it firmly. For some rows the clone size is stated as once, few or many, or as a class when expanded; others skip it.

TRBV5-1	TRBJ2-1	-	TRBD2	TGCGCCAGCAGTTCCCTCGCGGGAGTGGGGGTCGGGCAGTTCTTC	CASSSLAGVGVGQFF
TRBV7-2	TRBJ2-3	-	TRBD1	TGTGCCAGCAGCCCTCAGGGGGATAGTTCAGATACGCAGTATTTT	CASSPQGDSSDTQYF
TRBV6-5	TRBJ2-3	-	TRBD1	TGTGCCAGCAGTTACTCGACAGGGGCGGAAGATACGCAGTATTTT	CASSYSTGAEDTQYF
TRBV7-2	TRBJ2-4	once	-	TGTGCCAGCAGCTTAGCGGGAGGGGGAAACATTCAGTACTTC	CASSLAGGGNIQYF
TRBV28	TRBJ2-4	-	TRBD2	TGTGCCAGCAGTTTCCTAGCGGGAGGGGCCAAAAACATTCAGTACTTC	CASSFLAGGAKNIQYF
TRBV28	TRBJ2-3	-	TRBD2	TGTGCCAGCAGTTTCCTAGCGGGAGGACCCACAGATACGCAGTATTTT	CASSFLAGGPTDTQYF
TRBV6-2/TRBV6-3	TRBJ2-3	-	TRBD2	TGTGCCAGCAGTTACTCGATAGCTAGCGGGGGCACAGATACGCAGTATTTT	CASSYSIASGGTDTQYF
TRBV28	TRBJ2-7	-	-	TGTGCCAGCTCCCCGGTTGGGTGGAGGCAGTACTTC	CASSPVGWRQYF
TRBV12-3/TRBV12-4	TRBJ1-4	-	-	TGTGCCAGCAGCTCGGGGACTAATGAAAAACTGTTTTTT	CASSSGTNEKLFF
TRBV11-3	TRBJ2-7	-	TRBD1	TGTGCCAGCAGCCCCACGGGACAGGGCGGGTACGAGCAGTACTTC	CASSPTGQGGYEQYF
TRBV7-2	TRBJ1-1	once	-	TGTGCCAGCAGACGTCACAGCCAGATGAACACTGAAGCTTTCTTT	CASRRHSQMNTEAFF
TRBV19	TRBJ2-2	few	-	TGTGCCAGTAGTACAATGGGTCCCGGGTGGAACACCGGGGAGCTGTTTTTT	CASSTMGPGWNTGELFF
TRBV6-6	TRBJ1-1	-	TRBD1	TGTGCCAGCACCACCCCCGCCGGGACAGGGCCCACTGAAGCTTTCTTT	CASTTPAGTGPTEAFF
TRBV19	TRBJ2-7	-	-	TGTGCCAGTAGTATAGACCTACGACGGGGAGCGTCCTACGAGCAGTACTTC	CASSIDLRRGASYEQYF
TRBV11-2	TRBJ1-5	-	TRBD1	TGTGCCAGCAGCATAGGACAGGGGAGCAATCAGCCCCAGCATTTT	CASSIGQGSNQPQHF
TRBV7-8	TRBJ2-7	-	-	TGTGCCAGCAGCTTAAAGCGGACGAACTACGAGCAGTACTTC	CASSLKRTNYEQYF
TRBV7-2	TRBJ1-5	-	-	TGTGCCAGCAGCCCGACGGGATCGAGCAATCAGCCCCAGCATTTT	CASSPTGSSNQPQHF
TRBV9	TRBJ2-3	-	-	TGTGCCAGCAGCGTAGGAGGGCAGGGCACAGATACGCAGTATTTT	CASSVGGQGTDTQYF
TRBV12-3/TRBV12-4	TRBJ1-2	once	TRBD1	TGTGCCAGCAGTTCGGGACAGGGTCTAGGCTACACCTTC	CASSSGQGLGYTF
TRBV25-1	TRBJ1-2	-	TRBD1	TGTGCCAGCAGTGAACTTACAGGGGGGAAGGATGGCTACACCTTC	CASSELTGGKDGYTF
TRBV7-2	TRBJ2-3	-	TRBD1	TGTGCCAGCAGCTTAGATAGGGGGCGCGTAGATACGCAGTATTTT	CASSLDRGRVDTQYF
TRBV28	TRBJ2-5	few	-	TGTGCCAGCAAGCGGGCGGTCGAAGAGACCCAGTACTTC	CASKRAVEETQYF
TRBV3-1/TRBV3-2	TRBJ2-3	-	TRBD1	TGTGCCAGCAGTACCGTAGAGGCAGGGGGAACAGATACGCAGTATTTT	CASSTVEAGGTDTQYF
TRBV6-5	TRBJ1-1	-	TRBD1	TGTGCCAGCAGCACTAGGACAGGGGGCGAGCGAGCTTTCTTT	CASSTRTGGERAFF
TRBV28	TRBJ2-2	-	-	TGTGCCAGCAGATCAGGGGACACCGGGGAGCTGTTTTTT	CASRSGDTGELFF
TRBV30	TRBJ2-2	few	TRBD2	TGTGCCTGGAGGTCGCGCGGGAGGACCAGAACCGGGGAGCTGTTTTTT	CAWRSRGRTRTGELFF
TRBV28	TRBJ2-7	-	-	TGTGCCAGCAGTTTAGAGTCCGGGAGCTCCTACGAGCAGTACTTC	CASSLESGSSYEQYF
TRBV6-5	TRBJ1-1	-	-	TGTGCCAGCAGTTATTCGGTGAGCACTGAAGCTTTCTTT	CASSYSVSTEAFF
TRBV15	TRBJ2-4	-	TRBD2	TGTGCCACCAGCCCCGGACTAGCGGGAGACAAAAACATTCAGTACTTC	CATSPGLAGDKNIQYF
TRBV11-2	TRBJ1-2	-	-	TGTGCCAGCAGCTTATCAGGGTACAATGGCTACACCTTC	CASSLSGYNGYTF
TRBV5-1	TRBJ1-1	-	TRBD1	TGCGCCAGCAATTCAGCGGGACCGTCGCAGGGGGCAAAAGGTTTCTTT	CASNSAGPSQGAKGFF
TRBV28	TRBJ1-1	-	-	TGTGCCAGCGGCCCTTACACTGAAGCTTTCTTT	CASGPYTEAFF
TRBV4-1	TRBJ1-6	-	-	TGCGCCAGCAGCCCTCCCCGGGATTCCTATAATTCACCCCTCCACTTT	CASSPPRDSYNSPLHF
TRBV28	TRBJ2-5	-	-	TGTGCCAGCAGTTTTCTGTCTAGCGGACAGCAAGAGACCCAGTACTTC	CASSFLSSGQQETQYF
TRBV19	TRBJ2-3	-	TRBD1	TGTGCCAGTAGTACGGACAGGGGCACAGATACGCAGTATTTT	CASSTDRGTDTQYF
TRBV7-3	TRBJ2-7	-	TRBD1	TGTGCCAGCAGCTTATCGGGACAGGCGGGATACGAGCAGTACTTC	CASSLSGQAGYEQYF
TRBV19	TRBJ1-1	-	-	TGTGCCAGTAGAGGCGGGCCGGTGACTGAAGCTTTCTTT	CASRGGPVTEAFF
TRBV23-1	TRBJ1-2	-	TRBD1	TGCGCCAGCAGTCAAGGCTGGGACAGGGTAAATGGCTACACCTTC	CASSQGWDRVNGYTF
TRBV19	TRBJ1-5	-	TRBD1	TGTGCCAGTTCGCAGGGGGCCCTAAATCAGCCCCAGCATTTT	CASSQGALNQPQHF
TRBV15	TRBJ2-6	-	TRBD1	TGTGCCACCAGCAAAGGAACATGGACAGGGAGCTCTGGGGCCAACGTCCTGACTTTC	CATSKGTWTGSSGANVLTF
TRBV19	TRBJ2-6	once	-	TGTGCCAGTAGTAGGGGAGTCTCCCAATCTGGGGCCAACGTCCTGACTTTC	CASSRGVSQSGANVLTF
TRBV18	TRBJ1-6	-	TRBD1	TGTGCCAGCTCACCAGCCGGGACAGGGGGCCTGGGGTCACCCCTCCACTTT	CASSPAGTGGLGSPLHF
TRBV10-3	TRBJ1-5	-	-	TGTGCCATCAGTGAGTCGACAGGTACTAATCAGCCCCAGCATTTT	CAISESTGTNQPQHF
TRBV28	TRBJ1-6	-	-	TGTGCCAGCAGTCCCAGGCCCTCCTATAATTCACCCCTCCACTTT	CASSPRPSYNSPLHF
TRBV28	TRBJ2-1	-	-	TGTGCCAGCAGCCGGCTTGAGGGCTACAATGAGCAGTTCTTC	CASSRLEGYNEQFF
TRBV2	TRBJ2-7	-	TRBD2	TGTGCCAGCAGTGTTGGCGGGAGAATTGGTTACGAGCAGTACTTC	CASSVGGRIGYEQYF
TRBV27	TRBJ1-2	-	TRBD1	TGTGCCAGCAGCGGGGACAGGGCCTATGGCTACACCTTC	CASSGDRAYGYTF
TRBV19	TRBJ2-7	few	TRBD2	TGTGCCAGTAGTATTCTGGCGGGAGCTAACTACGAGCAGTACTTC	CASSILAGANYEQYF
TRBV5-1	TRBJ1-1	once	-	TGCGCCAGCAGCTTGCTTTTGAACACTGAAGCTTTCTTT	CASSLLLNTEAFF
TRBV5-6	TRBJ1-4	few	-	TGTGCCAGCAGCTCCATCGACACCTCAACTAATGAAAAACTGTTTTTT	CASSSIDTSTNEKLFF
TRBV9	TRBJ1-1	-	-	TGTGCCAGCAGCCCTATTCAGCTCGGGACTGAAGCTTTCTTT	CASSPIQLGTEAFF
TRBV25-1	TRBJ1-4	-	-	TGTGCCAGCAGTGGTGGGAGTCACGAACTGTTTTTT	CASSGGSHELFF
TRBV6-1	TRBJ1-6	few	-	TGTGCCAGCAGTGATGTAGGGGGATCACCCCTCCACTTT	CASSDVGGSPLHF